Included here is one T cell receptor (beta chain) sequence, with context. The antigen is not known. Assay: immunoSEQ multiplex PCR; the TCRdb copy retains only in-frame clones and omits some. The sample has millions of clones; roughly 94% are singletons. These data come from a study of shared clonotypes between healthy human individuals. Study-level points and caveats: Clonotypes that were shared across a handful of donors made up about 5.1% of naive CD4 clonotypes. For sorted subsets, rarefaction showed incomplete sequencing despite large depth. Expectations were that clonotype sharing among donors would be affected by sequencing depth.

Germline V lookup: CDR1 SGDLS, CDR2 YYNGEE. V lost 0 bases and J lost 0, with 10 bases in between. This CDR3 spans 15 amino acids. Into CD45RA+ naive and CD45RA-negative memory subsets, the CD4+ cells were split. The gene calls are TRBV9 and TRBJ2-7; D gene unclear. This clonotype originated in a man aged 18 to 30 in good health. Material: naive CD4+ T cells sorted from blood. Subset in this sample: CD45RA+ positively selected. CDR3 protein: CASSVANSGSYEQYF. As DNA, the CDR3 is TGTGCCAGCAGCGTAGCTAACAGTGGCTCCTACGAGCAGTACTTC.